A selection of T cell receptor beta chains follows, all from one sample in a study of T cell responses to AZD1222 COVID-19 vaccine. The repertoire was sequenced with immunoSEQ multiplex PCR; TCRdb's copy has only in-frame clones and lacks some. This sample has about 180,000 clones, with about 89% found just once. Material: peripheral blood, obtained on day 0 of AZD1222 vaccination. These receptors were obtained from an adult in good health. Each CDR3 is given with its conserved first and last residue. The D gene is left open where the match is weak. For some rows the clone size is stated as once, few or many, or as a class when expanded; others skip it.

j_call clone_size cdr3_length v_call d_call cdr3_aa cdr3_nt
TRBJ2-1 - 11 TRBV5-6 - CASTARGEQFF TGTGCCAGCACGGCTCGCGGTGAGCAGTTCTTC
TRBJ1-2 - 15 TRBV10-3 - CAISESGGYNYGYTF TGTGCCATCAGTGAGTCTGGGGGATATAACTATGGCTACACCTTC
TRBJ2-7 - 14 TRBV11-2 TRBD1 CASSLGQKFYEQYF TGTGCCAGCAGCTTGGGACAGAAGTTCTACGAGCAGTACTTC
TRBJ1-1 - 13 TRBV30 - CAWAVAPDTEAFF TGTGCCTGGGCCGTCGCCCCGGACACTGAAGCTTTCTTT
TRBJ1-1 once 13 TRBV2 - CATRGTLNTEAFF TGTGCCACCAGAGGGACACTAAACACTGAAGCTTTCTTT
TRBJ1-5 - 14 TRBV3-1/TRBV3-2 - CASSQSGLNQPQHF TGTGCCAGCAGCCAATCAGGGTTGAATCAGCCCCAGCATTTT
TRBJ2-2 - 16 TRBV5-4 TRBD2 CASSPAGLAGTGELFF TGTGCCAGCAGCCCGGCGGGACTAGCGGGAACCGGGGAGCTGTTTTTT
TRBJ1-1 - 14 TRBV19 - CASALVVSNTEAFF TGTGCCAGCGCTCTTGTGGTTTCGAACACTGAAGCTTTCTTT
TRBJ2-1 - 15 TRBV5-1 TRBD2 CASSLEGTKDNEQFF TGCGCCAGCAGCTTGGAGGGGACTAAAGACAATGAGCAGTTCTTC
TRBJ2-5 - 15 TRBV19 - CASSPPRGSQETQYF TGTGCCAGTAGCCCACCTCGGGGCAGCCAAGAGACCCAGTACTTC
TRBJ1-5 - 14 TRBV18 - CASSPKGEDQPQHF TGTGCCAGCTCACCCAAAGGGGAGGATCAGCCCCAGCATTTT
TRBJ2-2 - 13 TRBV7-3 - CASSRDYTGELFF TGTGCCAGCTCCAGGGATTACACCGGGGAGCTGTTTTTT
TRBJ1-5 - 12 TRBV28 TRBD1 CASDRVEQPQHF TGTGCCAGCGACAGGGTGGAACAGCCCCAGCATTTT
TRBJ1-4 - 15 TRBV6-5 - CASSPAQGRNEKLFF TGTGCCAGCAGTCCCGCTCAGGGGCGCAATGAAAAACTGTTTTTT
TRBJ2-3 - 15 TRBV28 TRBD2 CASEGPSGRTDTQYF TGTGCCAGCGAGGGCCCTAGCGGGAGAACAGATACGCAGTATTTT
TRBJ2-1 - 13 TRBV12-3/TRBV12-4 - CASSPFNYNEQFF TGTGCCAGCAGTCCGTTCAACTACAATGAGCAGTTCTTC
TRBJ2-2 - 17 TRBV9 TRBD1 CASSVELRDRNTGELFF TGTGCCAGCAGCGTAGAACTCCGGGACAGGAACACCGGGGAGCTGTTTTTT
TRBJ1-1 - 16 TRBV28 TRBD1 CASSFGQGDGNTEAFF TGTGCCAGCAGTTTTGGACAGGGGGATGGGAACACTGAAGCTTTCTTT
TRBJ2-1 - 14 TRBV10-2 - CASSEAPVYNEQFF TGCGCCAGCAGTGAAGCTCCTGTTTACAATGAGCAGTTCTTC
TRBJ2-1 - 13 TRBV9 - CASSVTEIGEQFF TGTGCCAGCAGCGTAACTGAGATAGGGGAGCAGTTCTTC
TRBJ1-6 - 16 TRBV14 - CASSQLGGGKNSPLHF TGTGCCAGCAGCCAACTCGGTGGCGGGAAGAATTCACCCCTCCACTTT
TRBJ2-5 - 14 TRBV6-5 - CASSYSWVGETQYF TGTGCCAGCAGTTACTCGTGGGTTGGAGAGACCCAGTACTTC
TRBJ2-1 - 11 TRBV11-2 - CANGGPYEQFF TGTGCCAATGGAGGGCCCTATGAGCAGTTCTTC
TRBJ2-1 - 11 TRBV6-5 - CAGGGFREQFF TGTGCGGGAGGGGGGTTCCGTGAGCAGTTCTTC
TRBJ1-2 - 12 TRBV5-4 - CASRVEQAGYTF TGTGCCAGCAGGGTGGAACAGGCAGGCTACACCTTC
TRBJ2-1 - 13 TRBV6-5 TRBD2 CASSPAGGGEQFF TGTGCCAGCAGCCCAGCGGGAGGGGGTGAGCAGTTCTTC
TRBJ1-2 - 15 TRBV28 TRBD1 CASSSGTGLNYGYTF TGTGCCAGCAGCTCCGGGACAGGGTTGAACTATGGCTACACCTTC
TRBJ1-1 once 13 TRBV12-3/TRBV12-4 - CASSFGTNTEAFF TGTGCCAGCAGTTTTGGAACGAACACTGAAGCTTTCTTT
TRBJ1-1 - 13 TRBV28 TRBD1 CASSLWQGAEAFF TGTGCCAGCAGTTTATGGCAGGGGGCTGAAGCTTTCTTT
TRBJ1-2 - 13 TRBV30 TRBD1 CACNRDRPYGYTF TGTGCCTGCAACAGGGACAGACCCTATGGCTACACCTTC
TRBJ1-1 - 12 TRBV28 - CASSFSGTEAFF TGTGCCAGCAGTTTCTCTGGCACTGAAGCTTTCTTT
TRBJ1-1 - 16 TRBV9 - CASSFLTGRQNTEAFF TGTGCCAGCAGCTTCCTAACAGGAAGGCAGAACACTGAAGCTTTCTTT
TRBJ2-1 - 14 TRBV7-9 - CASSLAGVDNEQFF TGTGCCAGCAGCTTAGCGGGAGTCGACAATGAGCAGTTCTTC
TRBJ1-3 - 15 TRBV5-1 - CASSLAGSSGNTIYF TGCGCCAGCAGCTTGGCAGGGTCGAGCGGAAACACCATATATTTT
TRBJ1-5 - 14 TRBV6-5 - CASSHRGVGQPQHF TGTGCCAGCAGCCACCGTGGGGTTGGACAGCCCCAGCATTTT